Listed below are T cell receptor beta chains from one sample, sequenced in a study of neurological immune-mediated disorders. TCRdb re-called the 5' RACE reads with MiXCR, one entry per CDR3 protein. Counted here are tens of thousands of distinct CDR3 sequences, roughly 5.5% occurring once; the ten biggest clones make up approximately 7.4%. Sample: PBMCs. The receptors originated from a man younger than 35 with multiple sclerosis. CDR3s include the opening cysteine and the closing phenylalanine or tryptophan. Fields, in order: D gene, clone size, V gene, J gene, CDR3 protein, CDR3 DNA. A D gene is named only where the DNA matches it firmly. Clone size is stated in some rows and not others, as once, few, many or a class when expanded.

D gene: NA
clone size: many
V gene: TRBV4-3
J gene: TRBJ2-1
CDR3 protein: CASSQGLSSYNEQFF
CDR3 DNA: TGCGCCAGCAGCCAGGGCCTCAGCTCCTACAATGAGCAGTTCTTC

D gene: NA
clone size: NA
V gene: TRBV5-1
J gene: TRBJ2-7
CDR3 protein: CASSLAGTSYEQYF
CDR3 DNA: TGCGCCAGCAGCTTGGCAGGGACCTCCTACGAGCAGTACTTC

D gene: TRBD1
clone size: many
V gene: TRBV29-1
J gene: TRBJ1-4
CDR3 protein: CSGGQAHEKLFF
CDR3 DNA: TGCAGCGGCGGACAGGCACATGAAAAACTGTTTTTT

D gene: TRBD1
clone size: many
V gene: TRBV12-3/TRBV12-4
J gene: TRBJ2-1
CDR3 protein: CASSSARGKQFF
CDR3 DNA: TGTGCCAGCAGTTCGGCCAGGGGGAAGCAGTTCTTC

D gene: NA
clone size: many
V gene: TRBV28
J gene: TRBJ1-2
CDR3 protein: CASSINGQWGYGYTF
CDR3 DNA: TGTGCCAGCAGCATAAACGGACAGTGGGGCTATGGCTACACCTTC

D gene: TRBD1
clone size: many
V gene: TRBV5-1
J gene: TRBJ2-1
CDR3 protein: CASSWGDRGSNEQFF
CDR3 DNA: TGCGCCAGCAGCTGGGGGGACAGGGGGTCGAATGAGCAGTTCTTC

D gene: NA
clone size: many
V gene: TRBV12-3/TRBV12-4
J gene: TRBJ2-2
CDR3 protein: CASSLRTVNTGELFF
CDR3 DNA: TGTGCCAGCAGCCTAAGGACGGTTAACACCGGGGAGCTGTTTTTT

D gene: NA
clone size: many
V gene: TRBV13
J gene: TRBJ2-1
CDR3 protein: CASSREGEISYNEQFF
CDR3 DNA: TGTGCCAGCAGTCGTGAGGGGGAAATTTCCTACAATGAGCAGTTCTTC

D gene: NA
clone size: few
V gene: TRBV20-1
J gene: TRBJ1-1
CDR3 protein: CSARSPGLEAFF
CDR3 DNA: TGCAGTGCCCGCTCCCCCGGGCTTGAAGCTTTCTTT

D gene: NA
clone size: many
V gene: TRBV7-2
J gene: TRBJ2-1
CDR3 protein: CASSSVTGYNEQFF
CDR3 DNA: TGTGCCAGCAGCTCAGTGACAGGTTACAATGAGCAGTTCTTC

D gene: NA
clone size: many
V gene: TRBV20-1
J gene: TRBJ2-6
CDR3 protein: CSAPTSAGANVLTF
CDR3 DNA: TGCAGTGCTCCGACTTCCGCCGGGGCCAACGTCCTGACTTTC

D gene: NA
clone size: many
V gene: TRBV15
J gene: TRBJ1-3
CDR3 protein: CATSSFPEPSGNTIYF
CDR3 DNA: TGTGCCACCAGCAGCTTTCCGGAACCCTCTGGAAACACCATATATTTT

D gene: TRBD2
clone size: NA
V gene: TRBV20-1
J gene: TRBJ2-3
CDR3 protein: CSAWGGGGDTQYF
CDR3 DNA: TGCAGTGCCTGGGGGGGGGGAGGAGATACGCAGTATTTT

D gene: NA
clone size: few
V gene: TRBV3-1
J gene: TRBJ1-6
CDR3 protein: CASSSQVIGSPLHF
CDR3 DNA: TGTGCCAGCAGCTCCCAGGTGATAGGCTCACCCCTCCACTTT

D gene: NA
clone size: many
V gene: TRBV5-1
J gene: TRBJ2-5
CDR3 protein: CASSLGPGTQETQYF
CDR3 DNA: TGCGCCAGCAGCTTGGGACCAGGAACCCAAGAGACCCAGTACTTC

D gene: NA
clone size: many
V gene: TRBV6-1
J gene: TRBJ1-1
CDR3 protein: CASSVGDTEAFF
CDR3 DNA: TGTGCCAGCAGTGTCGGGGACACTGAAGCTTTCTTT

D gene: NA
clone size: many
V gene: TRBV20-1
J gene: TRBJ1-1
CDR3 protein: CSAREGPTEAFF
CDR3 DNA: TGCAGTGCTAGAGAAGGGCCCACTGAAGCTTTCTTT